This TCR beta chain comes out of a study of T cells in Graves' hyperthyroidism and ophthalmopathy. Using RNA transcripts as the source, TCR beta CDR3 regions were amplified. First-round RT-PCR with HTBI primers amplified the TCR CDR3 region. A single record per CDR3 protein comes from TCRdb applying MiXCR to the multiplex PCR reads. The sample has about 600,000 distinct CDR3 sequences; 12% to 15% are singletons. This clonotype was counted ten times or more. In making diagnoses, clinical symptoms, serum thyroxine and TRAb, thyroid ultrasound and orbital computed tomography were all used. The CDR3 runs to 17 residues. The junction had 7 bases not matched to a gene; V was cut back by 5 bases and J by 1 base. From germline, CDR1 is MNHEY and CDR2 SMNVEV (reference sequence).

This TCR came from a woman aged 18-30 years with Graves' ophthalmopathy. This chain joins TRBV27 and TRBJ2-7, with 14 bases identical to TRBD2. The specimen was blood. Written as DNA, the CDR3 is TGTGCCAGCAGTACACGCCGGACTAGCGGGAGGTCCTACGAGCAGTACTTC. Translating gives CASSTRRTSGRSYEQYF.